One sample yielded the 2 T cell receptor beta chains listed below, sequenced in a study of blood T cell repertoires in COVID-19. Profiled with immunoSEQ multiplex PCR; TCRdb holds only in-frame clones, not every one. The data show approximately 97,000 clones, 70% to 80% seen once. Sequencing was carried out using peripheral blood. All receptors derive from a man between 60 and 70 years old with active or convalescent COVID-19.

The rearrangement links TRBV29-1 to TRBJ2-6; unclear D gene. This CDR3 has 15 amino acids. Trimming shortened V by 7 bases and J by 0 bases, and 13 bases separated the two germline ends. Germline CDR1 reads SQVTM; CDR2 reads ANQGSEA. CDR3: CSAIVSSSGANVLTF. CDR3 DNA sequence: TGCAGCGCCATTGTATCCAGCTCTGGGGCCAACGTCCTGACTTTC.

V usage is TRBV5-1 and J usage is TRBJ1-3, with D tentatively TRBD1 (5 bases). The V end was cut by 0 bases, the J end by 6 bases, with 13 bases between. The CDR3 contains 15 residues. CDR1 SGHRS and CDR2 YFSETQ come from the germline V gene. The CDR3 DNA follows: TGCGCCAGCAGCTTGGGGCAGGGCATGGAAAACACCATATATTTT. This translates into CASSLGQGMENTIYF.